A selection of T cell receptor beta chains follows, all from one sample in a study of CD8+CD57+ T cells in acquired aplastic anemia. Via MiXCR, TCRdb re-called the reads, giving one row per CDR3 protein. Of 150,000 to 200,000 distinct CDR3 sequences in the sample, roughly 48% are singletons; the top ten hold approximately 3%. The specimen was sorted CD4+, CD8+, or CD8+CD57+ T cells (not recorded which) from PBMCs. These TCRs come from a human donor with aplastic anemia. The CDR3 runs from the conserved cysteine through the conserved F or W. A D gene is named only where the DNA matches it firmly. Expanded clones are given a class, and other clones once, few, many or no size at all.

V gene: TRBV5-4; clone size: many; J gene: TRBJ2-1; D gene: TRBD1; CDR3 DNA: TGTGCCAGCAGCTTGGAGGGCAGGGGGACCGATGAGCAGTTCTTC; CDR3 protein: CASSLEGRGTDEQFF
V gene: TRBV10-3; clone size: many; J gene: TRBJ1-5; D gene: NA; CDR3 DNA: TGTGCCATCAGTGAGTCCCGGGAGGGTCAGCCCCAGCATTTT; CDR3 protein: CAISESREGQPQHF
V gene: TRBV24-1; clone size: NA; J gene: TRBJ1-2; D gene: TRBD1; CDR3 DNA: TGTGCCACCAGCGACAGGGTGGCCCGCCCCTATGGCTACACCTTC; CDR3 protein: CATSDRVARPYGYTF
V gene: TRBV7-2; clone size: many; J gene: TRBJ2-7; D gene: TRBD2; CDR3 DNA: TGTGCCAGCAGCTTAACTAGCGGGACCACCTACGAGCAGTACTTC; CDR3 protein: CASSLTSGTTYEQYF
V gene: TRBV6-2/TRBV6-3; clone size: many; J gene: TRBJ2-1; D gene: TRBD2; CDR3 DNA: TGTGCCAGCAGTTACTCGGGACTAGCGGGATCCTACAATGAGCAGTTCTTC; CDR3 protein: CASSYSGLAGSYNEQFF
V gene: TRBV10-3; clone size: once; J gene: TRBJ2-7; D gene: NA; CDR3 DNA: TGTGCCATCCGCGCCGGACAGCCCTACGAGCAGTACTTC; CDR3 protein: CAIRAGQPYEQYF
V gene: TRBV19; clone size: NA; J gene: TRBJ2-7; D gene: TRBD1; CDR3 DNA: TGTGCCAGCGGGGACAGGAACTACGAGCAGTACTTC; CDR3 protein: CASGDRNYEQYF
V gene: TRBV7-2; clone size: many; J gene: TRBJ1-5; D gene: TRBD1; CDR3 DNA: TGTGCCAGCAGCTTTCCAGGGGGCGTACAGCCCCAGCATTTT; CDR3 protein: CASSFPGGVQPQHF
V gene: TRBV7-9; clone size: NA; J gene: TRBJ2-5; D gene: NA; CDR3 DNA: TGTGCCAGCAGCTTAACAGTAGCCGAGACCCAGTACTTC; CDR3 protein: CASSLTVAETQYF
V gene: TRBV7-9; clone size: many; J gene: TRBJ1-1; D gene: NA; CDR3 DNA: TGTGCCAGCAGCTACGGGGGGCTAGGGAACACTGAAGCTTTCTTT; CDR3 protein: CASSYGGLGNTEAFF
V gene: TRBV7-8; clone size: NA; J gene: TRBJ2-7; D gene: TRBD1; CDR3 DNA: TGTGCCAGCAGTGCCCTGACAGGGTACGAGCAGTACTTC; CDR3 protein: CASSALTGYEQYF
V gene: TRBV5-4; clone size: many; J gene: TRBJ2-5; D gene: TRBD2; CDR3 DNA: TGTGCCAGCAGCATCGGACTAGCGGGATCCGCGGAGACCCAGTACTTC; CDR3 protein: CASSIGLAGSAETQYF
V gene: TRBV4-3; clone size: many; J gene: TRBJ2-3; D gene: TRBD1; CDR3 DNA: TGCGCCAGCAGCCTTAGGACAGGGGGCACAGATACGCAGTATTTT; CDR3 protein: CASSLRTGGTDTQYF
V gene: TRBV27; clone size: many; J gene: TRBJ2-7; D gene: TRBD2; CDR3 DNA: TGTGCCAGCAGTTACAAGCAGGGGCTAGCGGGATCCGAGCAGTACTTC; CDR3 protein: CASSYKQGLAGSEQYF
V gene: TRBV24-1; clone size: few; J gene: TRBJ2-1; D gene: TRBD2; CDR3 DNA: TGTGCCACCGGCGGGACTAGCGCAAATGAGCAGTTCTTC; CDR3 protein: CATGGTSANEQFF
V gene: TRBV7-9; clone size: NA; J gene: TRBJ2-5; D gene: TRBD2; CDR3 DNA: TGTGCCAGCAGCCTGCGGACTAGCGGGGAAGAGACCCAGTACTTC; CDR3 protein: CASSLRTSGEETQYF
V gene: TRBV19; clone size: many; J gene: TRBJ1-2; D gene: NA; CDR3 DNA: TGTGCCAGTAGTATAGGTACGGATACGGGAGACTATGGCTACACCTTC; CDR3 protein: CASSIGTDTGDYGYTF
V gene: TRBV9; clone size: once; J gene: TRBJ1-1; D gene: NA; CDR3 DNA: TGTGCCAGCAGCGTAGTGACCCGCTCAGGAGGTACTGAAGCTTTCTTT; CDR3 protein: CASSVVTRSGGTEAFF
V gene: TRBV19; clone size: many; J gene: TRBJ2-7; D gene: TRBD2; CDR3 DNA: TGTGCCAGTAGTATGACTAGCGCATACTCCTACGAGCAGTACTTC; CDR3 protein: CASSMTSAYSYEQYF
V gene: TRBV6-5; clone size: many; J gene: TRBJ2-7; D gene: NA; CDR3 DNA: TGTGCCAGCAGTTGGAACAGGGTTGTCTACGAGCAGTACTTC; CDR3 protein: CASSWNRVVYEQYF
V gene: TRBV5-1; clone size: many; J gene: TRBJ2-7; D gene: TRBD1; CDR3 DNA: TGCGCCAGCAGCCAGGACAGGGGCCCTGACGAGCAGTACTTC; CDR3 protein: CASSQDRGPDEQYF
V gene: TRBV10-1; clone size: NA; J gene: TRBJ2-7; D gene: TRBD2; CDR3 DNA: TGCGCCAGCAGTGAAATTACTAGCGCGATTAATTCCGAGCAGTACTTC; CDR3 protein: CASSEITSAINSEQYF
V gene: TRBV19; clone size: many; J gene: TRBJ1-3; D gene: TRBD1; CDR3 DNA: TGTGCCAGTATTTCCCGGACAGGTGGAAACACCATATATTTT; CDR3 protein: CASISRTGGNTIYF
V gene: TRBV19; clone size: NA; J gene: TRBJ1-1; D gene: NA; CDR3 DNA: TGTGCCAGTAGTATCGGACTCACTGAAGCTTTCTTT; CDR3 protein: CASSIGLTEAFF
V gene: TRBV19; clone size: many; J gene: TRBJ1-1; D gene: TRBD1; CDR3 DNA: TGTGCCAGTCGCGGGGACAGGGTAAACACTGAAGCTTTCTTT; CDR3 protein: CASRGDRVNTEAFF
V gene: TRBV20-1; clone size: NA; J gene: TRBJ1-2; D gene: NA; CDR3 DNA: TGCAGTGCTAGAGGGACGAATTCCTACACCTTC; CDR3 protein: CSARGTNSYTF
V gene: TRBV10-2; clone size: NA; J gene: TRBJ1-2; D gene: TRBD1; CDR3 DNA: TGCGCCAGCAGAGAGGCGGACAGGGGTCGTGGGGGCTACACCTTC; CDR3 protein: CASREADRGRGGYTF
V gene: TRBV20-1; clone size: many; J gene: TRBJ1-4; D gene: NA; CDR3 DNA: TGCAGTGGCCGGGCGGGGGTTCTTAATGAAAAACTGTTTTTT; CDR3 protein: CSGRAGVLNEKLFF
V gene: TRBV6-1; clone size: NA; J gene: TRBJ2-7; D gene: NA; CDR3 DNA: TGTGCCAGCAGTGAACTTGGCGGGGTCGAGCAGTACTTC; CDR3 protein: CASSELGGVEQYF
V gene: TRBV10-2; clone size: NA; J gene: TRBJ1-1; D gene: NA; CDR3 DNA: TGCGCCAGCAATCCCTCCCGGGAAGGAGAAGCTTTCTTT; CDR3 protein: CASNPSREGEAFF
V gene: TRBV9; clone size: many; J gene: TRBJ2-3; D gene: NA; CDR3 DNA: TGTGCCAGCAGCGTAACAGGGTTAACAGATACGCAGTATTTT; CDR3 protein: CASSVTGLTDTQYF
V gene: TRBV19; clone size: NA; J gene: TRBJ1-6; D gene: NA; CDR3 DNA: TGTGCCAGCTCGAGGAGGATCCCCAATTCACCCCTCCACTTT; CDR3 protein: CASSRRIPNSPLHF
V gene: TRBV19; clone size: NA; J gene: TRBJ1-2; D gene: NA; CDR3 DNA: TGTGCCAGTATCCCAGACATGAGCCTCTATGGCTACACCTTC; CDR3 protein: CASIPDMSLYGYTF
V gene: TRBV7-9; clone size: NA; J gene: TRBJ2-7; D gene: TRBD1; CDR3 DNA: TGTGCCAGCAGCTCGACAGGGGGCCACGAGCAGTACTTC; CDR3 protein: CASSSTGGHEQYF
V gene: TRBV30; clone size: NA; J gene: TRBJ2-5; D gene: NA; CDR3 DNA: TGTGCCTACCGAGGACAGGGAGGGTATGAGACCCAGTACTTC; CDR3 protein: CAYRGQGGYETQYF
V gene: TRBV19; clone size: NA; J gene: TRBJ2-1; D gene: NA; CDR3 DNA: TGTGCCAGTAGTATCGGTACGTGGTATGAGCAGTTCTTC; CDR3 protein: CASSIGTWYEQFF
V gene: TRBV12-3/TRBV12-4; clone size: NA; J gene: TRBJ1-5; D gene: TRBD1; CDR3 DNA: TGTGCCAGCAGTTTGGGATCCGGGACAGGGGGGAATCAGCCCCAGCATTTT; CDR3 protein: CASSLGSGTGGNQPQHF
V gene: TRBV14; clone size: NA; J gene: TRBJ2-1; D gene: NA; CDR3 DNA: TGTGCCAGCAGCCAAGCTGGCGGGAACTACAATGAGCAGTTCTTC; CDR3 protein: CASSQAGGNYNEQFF
V gene: TRBV28; clone size: many; J gene: TRBJ1-2; D gene: TRBD1; CDR3 DNA: TGTGCCAGCAGCACGGGGACAGCTAACTATGGCTACACCTTC; CDR3 protein: CASSTGTANYGYTF
V gene: TRBV7-7; clone size: once; J gene: TRBJ2-3; D gene: TRBD2; CDR3 DNA: TGTGCCAGCACTTTGGCTAGCGGGAGGGTAAGGGACACAGATACGCAGTATTTT; CDR3 protein: CASTLASGRVRDTDTQYF
V gene: TRBV27; clone size: few; J gene: TRBJ2-5; D gene: TRBD2; CDR3 DNA: TGTGCCAGCAGTCCCCAAGCGGGAGGGCCGGAAGAGACCCAGTACTTC; CDR3 protein: CASSPQAGGPEETQYF
V gene: TRBV7-6; clone size: many; J gene: TRBJ2-1; D gene: TRBD2; CDR3 DNA: TGTGCCAGCAGCTTACCCCGACTAGCGGGAGAGGGGCATGAGCAGTTCTTC; CDR3 protein: CASSLPRLAGEGHEQFF
V gene: TRBV24-1; clone size: NA; J gene: TRBJ1-2; D gene: NA; CDR3 DNA: TGTGCCACCCAGAGGGGGACCGGAAACTATGGCTACACCTTC; CDR3 protein: CATQRGTGNYGYTF
V gene: TRBV12-3/TRBV12-4; clone size: NA; J gene: TRBJ2-7; D gene: TRBD2; CDR3 DNA: TGTGCCAGCAGTTCCGGGACTAGCGGGAGGGCCTACGAGCAGTACTTC; CDR3 protein: CASSSGTSGRAYEQYF
V gene: TRBV20-1; clone size: many; J gene: TRBJ2-5; D gene: NA; CDR3 DNA: TGCAGTGCTCTAGGGGAGACCCAGTACTTC; CDR3 protein: CSALGETQYF
V gene: TRBV20-1; clone size: NA; J gene: TRBJ2-7; D gene: TRBD1; CDR3 DNA: TGCAGTGCTAGGTGGGGGACAGGTCGCTCCTACGAGCAGTACTTC; CDR3 protein: CSARWGTGRSYEQYF
V gene: TRBV2; clone size: NA; J gene: TRBJ2-1; D gene: NA; CDR3 DNA: TGTGCCAGCAGGGACTCGAGCGGCGCTTACAATGAGCAGTTCTTC; CDR3 protein: CASRDSSGAYNEQFF
V gene: TRBV7-2; clone size: many; J gene: TRBJ2-7; D gene: TRBD2; CDR3 DNA: TGTGCCAGCAGCTTATTGGTAGCGGGAGGCTACGAGCAGTACTTC; CDR3 protein: CASSLLVAGGYEQYF
V gene: TRBV2; clone size: NA; J gene: TRBJ1-6; D gene: TRBD1; CDR3 DNA: TGTGCCAGCATCCGGGACAGGGGTACATCACCCCTCCACTTT; CDR3 protein: CASIRDRGTSPLHF
V gene: TRBV20-1; clone size: NA; J gene: TRBJ1-4; D gene: NA; CDR3 DNA: TGCAGTGCTACGACGACAACTAATGAAAAACTGTTTTTT; CDR3 protein: CSATTTTNEKLFF